This is a list of T cell receptor beta chains from one sample in a study of chemoradiotherapy in HPV16-positive cancers. The assay was immunoSEQ multiplex PCR, and TCRdb's table has in-frame clones only and misses some. The table lists around 2,700 clones, about 80% of them singletons. The sequenced sample was tumor tissue, obtained from a patient who underwent chemoradiotherapy. The receptors derive from a human donor with HPV-associated anogenital cancer. CDR3s include the opening cysteine and the closing phenylalanine or tryptophan. A D gene is named only where the DNA matches it firmly. Not all rows give a size; the values are once, few, many and, for expanded clones, a class.

size: few; D: NA; V: TRBV7-2; J: TRBJ1-1; DNA: TGTGCCAGCGTCCAAATAGTGGGCACTGAAGCTTTCTTT; CDR3: CASVQIVGTEAFF
size: once; D: NA; V: TRBV5-4; J: TRBJ2-1; DNA: TGTGCCAGCAGCCCCCAAGTGAGCTCCTACAATGAGCAGTTCTTC; CDR3: CASSPQVSSYNEQFF
size: NA; D: NA; V: TRBV5-4; J: TRBJ2-1; DNA: TGTGCCAGCAGCTTGGGGGGGCTATACAATGAGCAGTTCTTC; CDR3: CASSLGGLYNEQFF
size: large; D: NA; V: TRBV6-5; J: TRBJ1-1; DNA: TGTGCCAGCAGTTACATCAAGAACACTGAAGCTTTCTTT; CDR3: CASSYIKNTEAFF
size: NA; D: TRBD2; V: TRBV6-1; J: TRBJ2-7; DNA: TGTGCCAGCAGTGAAGAACTAGCGGGGAGCTACGAGCAGTACTTC; CDR3: CASSEELAGSYEQYF
size: NA; D: NA; V: TRBV5-5; J: TRBJ2-7; DNA: TGTGCCAGCAGCCCTTGGGACACCAATTCCTACGAGCAGTACTTC; CDR3: CASSPWDTNSYEQYF
size: NA; D: NA; V: TRBV7-2; J: TRBJ2-1; DNA: TGTGCCAGCAGCCCCGGTTACAATGAGCAGTTCTTC; CDR3: CASSPGYNEQFF
size: NA; D: NA; V: TRBV4-2; J: TRBJ2-7; DNA: TGTGCCAGCAGCCAAGATTCCTCGATACCATCCTACGAGCAGTACTTC; CDR3: CASSQDSSIPSYEQYF
size: NA; D: NA; V: TRBV5-3; J: TRBJ1-4; DNA: TGTGCCAGAAGCTACGCTCTGACAGGTTATGCAACTAATGAAAAACTGTTTTTT; CDR3: CARSYALTGYATNEKLFF
size: NA; D: NA; V: TRBV5-6; J: TRBJ2-7; DNA: TGTGCCAGCAGCCACCGGTCCAGGGGCTCCTACGAGCAGTACTTC; CDR3: CASSHRSRGSYEQYF
size: NA; D: TRBD1; V: TRBV4-3; J: TRBJ2-7; DNA: TGCGCCAGCAGCCAAGGTTTCGGGGACAGGGTTTACGAGCAGTACTTC; CDR3: CASSQGFGDRVYEQYF
size: NA; D: NA; V: TRBV4-3; J: TRBJ1-2; DNA: TGCGCCAGCAGCCAAGATCGGCAAGGAGCATATGGCTACACCTTC; CDR3: CASSQDRQGAYGYTF
size: NA; D: NA; V: TRBV25-1; J: TRBJ2-1; DNA: TGTGCCAGCAGTAAACAGGGATGGGGAGAGCAGTTCTTC; CDR3: CASSKQGWGEQFF
size: NA; D: NA; V: TRBV29-1; J: TRBJ2-1; DNA: TGCAGCGCCCGGGACTTCAGCTCCTACAATGAGCAGTTCTTC; CDR3: CSARDFSSYNEQFF
size: NA; D: TRBD2; V: TRBV10-1; J: TRBJ2-7; DNA: TGCGCCAGCCCATTAGTACAGCGGGGGCCCTACGAGCAGTACTTC; CDR3: CASPLVQRGPYEQYF
size: few; D: NA; V: TRBV28; J: TRBJ2-1; DNA: TGTGCCAGCAGTTTTCCGGGGCCCCCCAATGAGCAGTTCTTC; CDR3: CASSFPGPPNEQFF
size: NA; D: NA; V: TRBV9; J: TRBJ2-7; DNA: TGTGCCAGCAGCCCACAGGGTGCCTACGAGCAGTACTTC; CDR3: CASSPQGAYEQYF